One T cell receptor beta chain is described in this entry. Antigen: not known. This entry belongs to a study of T cell repertoires in cytomegalovirus infection. MiXCR, run by TCRdb on the reads, gives a single entry per CDR3 protein. This table holds approximately 140,000 distinct CDR3 sequences, roughly 6.5% found once. CDR3 length: 13 amino acids. The V gene lost 3 bases and the J gene lost 1 base, with 4 bases spanning the gap. The germline V gene has CDR1 SGHNT and CDR2 YYREEE (reference sequence). Study-wide results and caveats: Summed frequency of public TCR beta families distinguished CMV carriers with the relevant HLA.

The chain joins TRBV5-4 to TRBJ2-2; unclear D gene. The specimen was PBMCs. The sequence derives from a human donor in good health (CMV status not recorded). Some clones in this sample may be carry-over from other donors' samples. The CDR3 here is CASSSKNTGELFF. CDR3 coding DNA: TGTGCCAGCAGCTCTAAGAACACCGGGGAGCTGTTTTTT.